These T cell receptor beta chains were read from a single sample in a study of OX40 agonist ivuxolimab in advanced cancers. Clones were sequenced by immunoSEQ multiplex PCR, and TCRdb holds only the in-frame ones, with some missing. The data show about 13,000 clones, around two thirds seen once. The source was CD4+ or CD8+ T cells sorted from blood, collected in a trial of the OX40 agonist ivuxolimab. Every receptor here comes from an adult with an advanced solid tumor such as melanoma, head and neck, liver or kidney cancer. Both conserved end residues are part of each CDR3. The D gene is left open where the match is weak. Some rows mark clone size as missing; the rest say once, few, many or name a class of expanded clone.

>TRBV28|.|TRBD2|TRBJ2-5
CASSLPRDTLTSGGEKETQYF
TGTGCCAGCAGTCTCCCGCGGGACACACTTACTAGCGGGGGGGAAAAAGAGACCCAGTACTTC
>TRBV4-1|few|TRBD1|TRBJ2-2
CASSQYATGGDSGELFF
TGCGCCAGCAGCCAATACGCTACAGGGGGCGATTCCGGGGAGCTGTTTTTT
>TRBV27|.|.|TRBJ2-3
CASSLIGGSGDTQYF
TGTGCCAGCAGTTTAATTGGGGGGAGTGGCGATACGCAGTATTTT
>TRBV7-9|.|TRBD2|TRBJ2-1
CASSRRLAGGTTYEQFF
TGTGCCAGCAGCAGACGACTAGCGGGAGGTACCACTTATGAGCAGTTCTTC
>TRBV7-6|.|.|TRBJ2-7
CASSPALRDGAYEQYF
TGTGCCAGCAGTCCCGCCCTCAGGGACGGGGCCTACGAGCAGTACTTC
>TRBV4-1|.|TRBD2|TRBJ2-5
CASSQFLGIAGYETQYF
TGCGCCAGCAGCCAATTCCTGGGGATAGCGGGATATGAGACCCAGTACTTC
>TRBV4-1|.|.|TRBJ2-7
CASSLQGGEQYF
TGCGCCAGCAGTCTGCAAGGGGGCGAGCAGTACTTC
>TRBV7-2|.|TRBD1|TRBJ2-7
CASSVRQGAREQYF
TGTGCCAGCAGCGTCCGACAGGGGGCGCGGGAGCAGTACTTC
>TRBV2|few|.|TRBJ1-1
CASGGTEAFF
TGTGCCAGCGGGGGAACTGAAGCTTTCTTT
>TRBV5-8|.|.|TRBJ2-7
CASSLGYEQYF
TGTGCCAGCAGCTTAGGATACGAGCAGTACTTC
>TRBV5-8|few|TRBD1|TRBJ2-5
CASSSDWDRRETQYF
TGTGCCAGCAGCTCAGACTGGGACAGGCGAGAGACCCAGTACTTC
>TRBV27|.|.|TRBJ2-1
CASSIGYNEQFF
TGTGCCAGCAGTATCGGGTACAATGAGCAGTTCTTC
>TRBV7-9|.|TRBD2|TRBJ2-5
CASSLLAGRPETQYF
TGTGCCAGCAGCTTACTAGCGGGACGACCAGAGACCCAGTACTTC
>TRBV25-1|few|TRBD1|TRBJ1-5
CASRPAGGDQPQHF
TGTGCCAGCAGACCTGCAGGGGGCGATCAGCCCCAGCATTTT
>TRBV27|.|.|TRBJ2-7
CASSFRGDRGYEQYF
TGTGCCAGCAGTTTTCGCGGGGACAGAGGCTACGAGCAGTACTTC
>TRBV6-1|.|TRBD2|TRBJ2-2
CASSALAGSTGELFF
TGTGCCAGCAGTGCCCTAGCGGGGAGCACCGGGGAGCTGTTTTTT
>TRBV11-1|.|.|TRBJ2-2
CASSTGFPGELFF
TGTGCCAGCAGCACAGGGTTCCCCGGGGAGCTGTTTTTT
>TRBV12-2|.|.|TRBJ1-2
CASSSPGQNYGYTF
TGTGCCAGCAGCAGCCCGGGACAGAACTATGGCTACACCTTC
>TRBV5-1|once|.|TRBJ1-6
CASSSDGVYNSPLHF
TGCGCCAGCAGCTCGGACGGAGTCTATAATTCACCCCTCCACTTT
>TRBV6-5|.|.|TRBJ1-5
CASRPLGLNQPQHF
TGTGCCAGCAGGCCGCTAGGGCTCAATCAGCCCCAGCATTTT
>TRBV2|.|.|TRBJ1-5
CASSELDSNQPQHF
TGTGCCAGCAGTGAGTTGGATTCTAATCAGCCCCAGCATTTT
>TRBV4-1|few|.|TRBJ1-1
CASSRRENTEAFF
TGCGCCAGCAGCCGACGGGAGAACACTGAAGCTTTCTTT
>TRBV19|.|.|TRBJ2-1
CASSIGQYNEQFF
TGTGCCAGTAGTATCGGCCAATACAATGAGCAGTTCTTC
>TRBV19|.|.|TRBJ1-2
CASRSLLGGAQGYTF
TGTGCCAGTAGATCCCTTTTGGGGGGCGCACAGGGCTACACCTTC
>TRBV5-5|.|.|TRBJ2-1
CASSRAFPNYNEQFF
TGTGCCAGCAGCAGGGCCTTCCCCAATTACAATGAGCAGTTCTTC
>TRBV30|.|.|TRBJ2-1
CAWGMNEQFF
TGTGCCTGGGGAATGAATGAGCAGTTCTTC
>TRBV28|.|TRBD1|TRBJ1-1
CASSLNRGEAFF
TGTGCCAGCAGTTTAAACAGGGGAGAGGCTTTCTTT
>TRBV13|.|TRBD1|TRBJ1-2
CASSSPGQNYGYTF
TGTGCCAGCAGCAGCCCGGGACAGAACTATGGCTACACCTTC
>TRBV19|once|.|TRBJ2-7
CASSPDSYEQYF
TGTGCCAGTAGCCCGGACTCCTACGAGCAGTACTTC
>TRBV4-2|few|.|TRBJ2-3
CASSQEGQAPLTDTQYF
TGTGCCAGCAGCCAAGAAGGGCAGGCCCCCCTCACAGATACGCAGTATTTT
>TRBV6-5|.|.|TRBJ1-2
CASSSGTHYGYTF
TGTGCCAGCAGCTCCGGGACACACTATGGCTACACCTTC
>TRBV4-1|.|.|TRBJ2-2
CASSQEVQGNTGELFF
TGCGCCAGCAGCCAAGAGGTACAGGGAAACACCGGGGAGCTGTTTTTT
>TRBV15|.|.|TRBJ2-3
CATSRDIGSYTDTQYF
TGTGCCACCAGCAGAGATATCGGCAGTTACACAGATACGCAGTATTTT
>TRBV30|once|.|TRBJ1-3
CAGLEGLSGNTIYF
TGTGCTGGGCTTGAGGGGTTATCTGGAAACACCATATATTTT
>TRBV6-1|.|.|TRBJ1-5
CASSSYQPQHF
TGTGCCAGCAGTTCTTATCAGCCCCAGCATTTT
>TRBV5-8|.|TRBD2|TRBJ2-1
CASNPLAGGIEQFF
TGTGCCAGCAATCCACTAGCGGGAGGCATTGAGCAGTTCTTC
>TRBV7-8|few|.|TRBJ1-2
CASSSAGGIYGYTF
TGTGCCAGCAGCTCAGCCGGCGGGATCTATGGCTACACCTTC
>TRBV27|.|.|TRBJ2-3
CASSWVRDTDTQYF
TGTGCCAGCAGTTGGGTGCGGGACACAGATACGCAGTATTTT
>TRBV13|hyperexpanded|.|TRBJ2-7
CASSLRDEQYF
TGTGCCAGCAGCTTGCGGGACGAGCAGTACTTC
>TRBV11-2|medium-sized|.|TRBJ2-5
CASSLWGRETQYF
TGTGCCAGCAGCTTGTGGGGCCGGGAGACCCAGTACTTC
>TRBV6-1|.|TRBD1|TRBJ1-3
CASRQGIRGQNTIYF
TGTGCCAGCCGACAGGGGATCAGGGGCCAAAACACCATATATTTT
>TRBV28|.|.|TRBJ2-7
CASSSGDSVSYEQYF
TGTGCCAGCAGTTCGGGGGACAGTGTCTCCTACGAGCAGTACTTC
>TRBV6-5|.|.|TRBJ2-3
CASSFRGAVDMQYF
TGTGCCAGCAGTTTTCGGGGGGCGGTAGATATGCAGTATTTT
>TRBV27|.|TRBD1|TRBJ1-5
CASSSLPGQGAGGNQPQHF
TGTGCCAGCAGTTCCCTACCGGGACAGGGGGCCGGTGGCAATCAGCCCCAGCATTTT
>TRBV15|.|TRBD2|TRBJ2-2
CATGLANTGELFF
TGTGCCACGGGACTAGCGAACACCGGGGAGCTGTTTTTT
>TRBV6-5|hyperexpanded|.|TRBJ1-6
CASSLGTQPPLHF
TGTGCCAGCAGTCTGGGGACCCAACCACCCCTCCACTTT
>TRBV5-1|.|TRBD1|TRBJ2-7
CASSLDYTTGNEQYF
TGCGCCAGCAGCTTGGACTACACGACAGGGAACGAGCAGTACTTC
>TRBV19|.|.|TRBJ1-1
CASSKRLMNTEAFF
TGTGCCAGTAGTAAACGGCTGATGAACACTGAAGCTTTCTTT
>TRBV7-2|few|TRBD1|TRBJ1-5
CASSLVGTGGNQPQHF
TGTGCCAGCAGCTTAGTAGGGACAGGGGGCAATCAGCCCCAGCATTTT
>TRBV6-5|.|.|TRBJ2-7
CASSYGAPSPHEQYF
TGTGCCAGCAGTTACGGGGCCCCGTCCCCCCACGAGCAGTACTTC
>TRBV15|.|.|TRBJ2-1
CATSREAVTRPYNEQFF
TGTGCCACCAGCAGAGAGGCAGTAACTAGACCATACAATGAGCAGTTCTTC
>TRBV4-2|few|TRBD2|TRBJ2-1
CASSEGTRNYDEQFF
TGTGCCAGCAGCGAGGGGACTAGAAACTACGATGAGCAGTTCTTC
>TRBV4-1|.|TRBD2|TRBJ2-1
CASSHPNSGKSNEQFF
TGCGCCAGCAGCCATCCCAATAGCGGGAAGAGTAATGAGCAGTTCTTC
>TRBV11-2|once|.|TRBJ2-1
CASSLAGARYSNEQFF
TGTGCCAGCAGCTTAGCGGGGGCCCGTTATTCGAATGAGCAGTTCTTC
>TRBV27|.|TRBD1|TRBJ2-1
CASSPGQLNEQFF
TGTGCCAGCAGCCCGGGACAGTTAAATGAGCAGTTCTTC
>TRBV18|.|TRBD1|TRBJ2-3
CASSPDRVVADTQYF
TGTGCCAGCTCACCCGACAGGGTGGTCGCAGATACGCAGTATTTT
>TRBV4-2|few|TRBD2|TRBJ2-1
CASSTRTSGGYNEQFF
TGTGCCAGCAGCACCCGGACTAGCGGGGGGTACAATGAGCAGTTCTTC
>TRBV27|once|TRBD2|TRBJ2-3
CASSSGTSGGKDMQYF
TGTGCCAGCAGTTCCGGGACTAGCGGGGGAAAAGATATGCAGTATTTT